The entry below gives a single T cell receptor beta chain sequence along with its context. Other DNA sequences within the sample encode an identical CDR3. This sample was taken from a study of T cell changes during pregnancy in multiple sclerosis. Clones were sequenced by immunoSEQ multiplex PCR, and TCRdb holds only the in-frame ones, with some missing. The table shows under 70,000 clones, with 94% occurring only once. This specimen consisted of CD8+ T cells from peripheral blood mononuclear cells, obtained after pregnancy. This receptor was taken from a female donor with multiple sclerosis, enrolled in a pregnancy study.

The CDR3 loop reads CASSSTGGQETQYF. The CDR3 nucleotides are TGTGCCAGCAGCTCCACAGGGGGGCAAGAGACCCAGTACTTC. The V call is TRBV7-9, the J call TRBJ2-5; 8 nucleotides align to TRBD1. J was trimmed by 2 bases and V by 4 bases; bases with no gene match: 3. This CDR3 contains 14 residues. Looked up from germline, CDR1 is SEHNR and CDR2 is FQNEAQ (reference sequence).